The rows below give T cell receptor beta chains drawn from one sample of a study of blood T cells in healthy people across ages. TCRdb processed the 5' RACE reads anew with MiXCR; each CDR3 protein has one entry. The sample holds 650,000 to 950,000 distinct CDR3 sequences, approximately 44% seen once. Input material: blood. The receptors originated from a man aged 60 to 75 in good health. Both conserved end residues are part of each CDR3. The order of the fields is J gene, V gene, clone size, D gene, CDR3 protein, CDR3 DNA. D genes are given only for firm matches. Where a row states a size, it is once, few, many or the class of an expanded clone; other rows omit it.

J: TRBJ2-5; V: TRBV2; size: few; D: NA; CDR3: CASRELPQETQYF; DNA: TGTGCCAGCCGAGAACTACCGCAAGAGACCCAGTACTTC
J: TRBJ2-3; V: TRBV14; size: NA; D: NA; CDR3: CASSKGLLRTDTQYF; DNA: TGTGCCAGCAGCAAAGGACTCTTGAGGACAGATACGCAGTATTTT
J: TRBJ2-3; V: TRBV12-3/TRBV12-4; size: NA; D: TRBD2; CDR3: CASSWGLAGSTDMEYF; DNA: TGTGCCAGCAGCTGGGGACTAGCGGGGAGCACAGATATGGAGTATTTC
J: TRBJ2-1; V: TRBV7-8; size: NA; D: NA; CDR3: CASSLGPHPGFASEQFF; DNA: TGTGCCAGCAGCCTCGGACCGCACCCAGGGTTTGCCAGTGAGCAGTTCTTC
J: TRBJ2-3; V: TRBV15; size: NA; D: NA; CDR3: CATSRTGKGTDTQYF; DNA: TGTGCCACCAGCAGGACAGGCAAGGGCACAGATACGCAGTATTTT
J: TRBJ2-1; V: TRBV7-2; size: NA; D: TRBD1; CDR3: CASSTWTGGRVYNEQFF; DNA: TGTGCCAGCAGCACCTGGACAGGGGGCAGGGTATACAATGAGCAGTTCTTC
J: TRBJ2-3; V: TRBV7-9; size: NA; D: TRBD2; CDR3: CASSTPLAGVGNTQYF; DNA: TGTGCCAGCAGCACCCCACTAGCGGGAGTAGGAAATACGCAGTATTTT
J: TRBJ2-1; V: TRBV20-1; size: many; D: NA; CDR3: CSATGGGAYNEQFF; DNA: TGCAGTGCTACCGGTGGGGGCGCCTACAATGAGCAGTTCTTC
J: TRBJ1-2; V: TRBV6-5; size: few; D: TRBD1; CDR3: CASSFRDSGGYTF; DNA: TGTGCCAGCAGCTTCCGGGACAGCGGAGGCTACACCTTC
J: TRBJ2-1; V: TRBV10-3; size: few; D: NA; CDR3: CAINDDRPAGGEQFF; DNA: TGTGCCATCAACGACGACAGGCCGGCTGGAGGTGAGCAGTTCTTC
J: TRBJ2-3; V: TRBV20-1; size: NA; D: TRBD2; CDR3: CSARVLAGGPDTQYF; DNA: TGCAGTGCTAGAGTTCTAGCGGGGGGGCCCGATACGCAGTATTTT
J: TRBJ2-3; V: TRBV10-3; size: NA; D: TRBD2; CDR3: CAISDAGGRDTQYF; DNA: TGTGCCATCAGTGACGCGGGGGGGCGAGATACGCAGTATTTT
J: TRBJ2-7; V: TRBV6-2/TRBV6-3; size: NA; D: NA; CDR3: CASSSPDLKGSYEQYF; DNA: TGTGCCAGCAGCTCACCTGACCTGAAGGGCTCCTACGAGCAGTACTTC
J: TRBJ1-1; V: TRBV13; size: NA; D: TRBD1; CDR3: CASSQAGGAGTEAFF; DNA: TGTGCCAGCAGCCAGGCAGGGGGCGCTGGCACTGAAGCTTTCTTT
J: TRBJ2-7; V: TRBV4-3; size: many; D: TRBD2; CDR3: CASSQQWTSGEFYEQYF; DNA: TGCGCCAGCAGCCAACAATGGACTAGCGGGGAGTTCTACGAGCAGTACTTC
J: TRBJ1-5; V: TRBV11-2; size: many; D: NA; CDR3: CASSLTENQPQHF; DNA: TGTGCCAGCAGCTTAACCGAGAATCAGCCCCAGCATTTT
J: TRBJ2-7; V: TRBV12-3/TRBV12-4; size: NA; D: TRBD2; CDR3: CASSSTSGGSYERYF; DNA: TGTGCCAGCAGCTCGACTAGCGGGGGCTCCTACGAGCGGTACTTC
J: TRBJ1-5; V: TRBV5-1; size: NA; D: NA; CDR3: CASSLAAGDQPQHF; DNA: TGCGCCAGCAGCTTGGCCGCGGGGGATCAGCCCCAGCATTTT
J: TRBJ2-4; V: TRBV18; size: NA; D: TRBD1; CDR3: CASSLDRAPNLVQYF; DNA: TGTGCCAGCTCACTAGACAGGGCTCCCAACCTAGTGCAGTACTTC
J: TRBJ2-4; V: TRBV6-2/TRBV6-3; size: few; D: TRBD2; CDR3: CASSYLDSTGGYF; DNA: TGTGCCAGCAGTTACTTAGACTCAACGGGGGGGTACTTC
J: TRBJ2-7; V: TRBV29-1; size: few; D: TRBD2; CDR3: CSVGGTGGPYEQYF; DNA: TGCAGCGTTGGGGGGACGGGGGGGCCCTACGAGCAGTACTTC
J: TRBJ2-1; V: TRBV9; size: NA; D: NA; CDR3: CASSASAAGIYNEQFF; DNA: TGTGCCAGCAGCGCCTCCGCGGCGGGAATCTACAATGAGCAGTTCTTC
J: TRBJ2-7; V: TRBV6-6; size: many; D: NA; CDR3: CASSYSAGVGREQYF; DNA: TGTGCCAGCAGTTACTCGGCCGGGGTAGGTCGCGAGCAGTACTTC
J: TRBJ2-1; V: TRBV5-5; size: NA; D: NA; CDR3: CASSLDAGVNEQFF; DNA: TGTGCCAGCAGCTTGGACGCAGGGGTAAATGAGCAGTTCTTC
J: TRBJ2-3; V: TRBV3-1; size: NA; D: NA; CDR3: CASSGPGPDTQYF; DNA: TGTGCCAGCAGCGGCCCAGGGCCAGATACGCAGTATTTT
J: TRBJ2-1; V: TRBV5-1; size: NA; D: TRBD1; CDR3: CASSWDRGYNEQFF; DNA: TGCGCCAGCAGCTGGGACAGGGGTTACAATGAGCAGTTCTTC
J: TRBJ2-2; V: TRBV12-3/TRBV12-4; size: NA; D: TRBD1; CDR3: CTSSSDRGGTGELFF; DNA: TGTACCAGCAGTTCGGACAGGGGAGGCACCGGGGAGCTGTTTTTT
J: TRBJ2-7; V: TRBV12-3/TRBV12-4; size: NA; D: TRBD1; CDR3: CASSEGQDTRRVYEQYF; DNA: TGTGCCAGCAGCGAGGGACAGGACACACGGAGAGTCTACGAGCAGTACTTC
J: TRBJ1-6; V: TRBV25-1; size: NA; D: NA; CDR3: CASSDSEVSHPPLHF; DNA: TGTGCCAGCAGTGATTCAGAGGTATCGCATCCACCCCTCCACTTT
J: TRBJ2-7; V: TRBV7-9; size: NA; D: NA; CDR3: CASSYTQAYEQYF; DNA: TGTGCCAGCTCATATACCCAAGCCTACGAGCAGTACTTC
J: TRBJ2-3; V: TRBV20-1; size: few; D: NA; CDR3: CSARAGASTDTQYF; DNA: TGCAGTGCTAGAGCGGGGGCTAGCACAGATACGCAGTATTTT
J: TRBJ1-5; V: TRBV6-5; size: many; D: NA; CDR3: CASRPDRTSNQPQHF; DNA: TGTGCCAGCAGGCCGGACAGAACTAGCAATCAGCCCCAGCATTTT
J: TRBJ1-4; V: TRBV4-3; size: NA; D: TRBD1; CDR3: CASSQTRQGAGEKLFF; DNA: TGCGCCAGCAGCCAGACCCGACAGGGGGCCGGTGAAAAACTGTTTTTT
J: TRBJ2-6; V: TRBV12-3/TRBV12-4; size: once; D: NA; CDR3: CASTQDGSSGANVLTF; DNA: TGTGCCAGCACCCAGGACGGGAGCTCTGGGGCCAACGTCCTGACTTTC
J: TRBJ1-1; V: TRBV7-2; size: few; D: NA; CDR3: CASNQRGAGDTEAFF; DNA: TGTGCCAGCAACCAGAGGGGGGCTGGGGACACTGAAGCTTTCTTT
J: TRBJ2-1; V: TRBV12-3/TRBV12-4; size: NA; D: NA; CDR3: CASRRDPATCNEQFF; DNA: TGTGCCAGCAGACGGGACCCCGCTACCTGCAATGAGCAGTTCTTC
J: TRBJ2-1; V: TRBV5-1; size: many; D: TRBD2; CDR3: CASSLEAGLASYNEQFF; DNA: TGCGCCAGCAGCTTGGAAGCGGGACTAGCTTCCTACAATGAGCAGTTCTTC
J: TRBJ2-5; V: TRBV20-1; size: NA; D: TRBD1; CDR3: CSARDEGGADQETQYF; DNA: TGCAGTGCTAGAGATGAAGGGGGCGCGGACCAAGAGACCCAGTACTTC
J: TRBJ2-1; V: TRBV6-5; size: few; D: TRBD2; CDR3: CASSWVAGYNEQFF; DNA: TGTGCCAGCAGTTGGGTAGCGGGCTACAATGAGCAGTTCTTC
J: TRBJ2-3; V: TRBV9; size: NA; D: NA; CDR3: CASSVLGVDTQYF; DNA: TGTGCCAGCAGCGTGTTAGGGGTCGATACGCAGTATTTT
J: TRBJ2-5; V: TRBV20-1; size: few; D: TRBD1; CDR3: CSATNDRDKTQYF; DNA: TGCAGTGCTACTAATGACAGGGACAAGACCCAGTACTTC
J: TRBJ2-1; V: TRBV10-3; size: NA; D: NA; CDR3: CAIRGQSGNEQFF; DNA: TGTGCCATCAGAGGACAGTCCGGGAATGAGCAGTTCTTC
J: TRBJ2-1; V: TRBV5-5; size: NA; D: TRBD2; CDR3: CASSVTPGTSGGIRKNEQFF; DNA: TGTGCCAGCAGCGTGACGCCCGGGACTAGCGGGGGAATACGGAAGAATGAGCAGTTCTTC
J: TRBJ2-1; V: TRBV7-2; size: NA; D: TRBD1; CDR3: CASSIGQGLGQFF; DNA: TGTGCCAGCAGCATCGGACAGGGTTTGGGGCAGTTCTTC
J: TRBJ1-4; V: TRBV7-8; size: NA; D: TRBD1; CDR3: CASSPIQIRGQGKEVNEKLFF; DNA: TGTGCCAGCAGCCCTATCCAGATACGAGGACAGGGAAAGGAGGTTAATGAAAAACTGTTTTTT
J: TRBJ2-3; V: TRBV6-2/TRBV6-3; size: NA; D: NA; CDR3: CASSYRDFTQYF; DNA: TGTGCCAGCAGTTACCGGGACTTTACGCAGTATTTT
J: TRBJ2-4; V: TRBV13; size: few; D: NA; CDR3: CASSQTALAKNIQYF; DNA: TGTGCCAGCAGCCAGACGGCTTTAGCCAAAAACATTCAGTACTTC
J: TRBJ2-4; V: TRBV27; size: NA; D: NA; CDR3: CASSSRAPLFSIQYF; DNA: TGTGCCAGCAGTTCCCGGGCCCCCCTATTCAGCATTCAGTACTTC